One and the same sample provided the 6 T cell receptor beta chains below, sequenced in a study of T cell responses to AZD1222 COVID-19 vaccine. Sequencing was performed with immunoSEQ multiplex PCR; in TCRdb, only in-frame clones are kept and a portion is missing. The table includes around 26,000 clones, 88% detected once. Sequencing was performed on peripheral blood, taken 28 days after the second AZD1222 dose. These TCRs come from an adult who received the AZD1222 COVID-19 vaccine.

This chain links TRBV6-2 or TRBV6-3 with TRBJ1-1; TRBD1 matches 8 bases. CDR1 and CDR2 (germline): MNHEY, SVGEGT. The CDR3 has 17 residues. The V gene end was trimmed by 1 base and the J gene end by 0 bases; junction bases not matched to a gene: 7. In DNA form, the CDR3 reads TGTGCCAGCAGTTACTTCTCGACAGGGGTAGTGAACACTGAAGCTTTCTTT. It specifies CASSYFSTGVVNTEAFF.

V usage is TRBV7-9 and J usage is TRBJ1-6, with TRBD1 matching over 9 bases. V gave up 1 base and J gave up 9 bases; unmatched junction bases: 7. CDR1 SEHNR and CDR2 FQNEAQ come from the germline V gene (reference sequence). The CDR3 covers 16 residues. The CDR3 reads CASSLGGQGLGSPLHF. The CDR3 coding sequence is TGTGCCAGCAGCTTAGGGGGACAGGGACTTGGTTCACCCCTCCACTTT.

This rearrangement joins TRBV5-1 to TRBJ1-1, with TRBD1 matching over 10 bases. V shed 0 bases and J 4 bases; nucleotides not matched to a gene: 9. The germline V gene has CDR1 SGHRS and CDR2 YFSETQ. This CDR3 is built from 17 residues. This CDR3 is CASSLVVTGGGSTEAFF. The CDR3 DNA sequence: TGCGCCAGCAGCTTGGTCGTGACAGGGGGCGGGTCCACTGAAGCTTTCTTT.

The chain recombines TRBV7-9 with TRBJ1-2; 7 bases fit TRBD1. The V gene's germline CDR1 is SEHNR and CDR2 FQNEAQ (reference sequence). This CDR3 comprises 16 residues. V was clipped by 5 bases and J by 7 bases; unmatched bases: 16. The CDR3 DNA follows: TGTGCCAGCAGCCGGAAGGGGACAGAGGGATTGGGTGGCTACACCTTC. Translating it yields CASSRKGTEGLGGYTF.

The J gene is TRBJ2-3, the V gene TRBV4-1; D is tentatively TRBD1 or TRBD2 (6 bases each). This CDR3 comprises 13 residues. V was trimmed by 3 bases and J by 5 bases, leaving 9 bases between them. From germline, CDR1 is MGHRA and CDR2 YSYEKL. The CDR3 coding sequence is TGCGCCAGCAGCCAGGGGGGCGGAGATACGCAGTATTTT. The encoded protein is CASSQGGGDTQYF.

The chain uses TRBV7-9 and TRBJ2-7; 7 nucleotides line up with TRBD2. There are 15 residues in the CDR3. V shed 5 bases, J shed 6 bases, and the junction held 13 bases outside the gene matches. Germline CDR1 is SEHNR and CDR2 is FQNEAQ (reference sequence). CDR3 sequence: CASSRPSGGRGEQYF. The CDR3 DNA reads as TGTGCCAGCAGCCGACCGTCGGGGGGACGGGGCGAGCAGTACTTC.